These 6 T cell receptor beta chains originate from one sample sequenced in a study of blood T cell repertoires in COVID-19. Using immunoSEQ multiplex PCR, the repertoire was profiled, and TCRdb retains in-frame clones only, with some absent. In the table there are more than 200,000 clones, around 86% of which are singletons. Sequenced: PBMCs or T cells enriched from blood (not recorded which). All receptors derive from a young man in a cohort exposed to, infected with or recovered from COVID-19 (not recorded which).

This clone was found once. This sequence joins TRBV28 and TRBJ1-4; tentative D call: TRBD1 (5 bases). The CDR3 totals 15 residues. Trimming left V 6 bases short and J 7 bases short, with 18 bases between. From germline, CDR1 is MDHEN and CDR2 SYDVKM. CDR3 nucleotides: TGTGCCAGCAGCCTTCGCCGGGGGATGAGTGAAAAACTGTTTTTT. It translates to CASSLRRGMSEKLFF.

V is TRBV27 and J is TRBJ2-1; 12 bases are a match to TRBD2. The CDR3 is 16 amino acids. V was clipped by 5 bases and J by 4 bases; unmatched bases: 6. Germline CDR1 reads MNHEY; CDR2 reads SMNVEV (reference sequence). Written as DNA, the CDR3 is TGTGCCAGCAGTAGTTACGGACTAGCGGGATACAATGAGCAGTTCTTC. This encodes CASSSYGLAGYNEQFF.

This clone is a singleton in its sample. The chain has TRBV28 and TRBJ1-1; D not resolved. Per germline, CDR1 MDHEN and CDR2 SYDVKM. Deletions cut 1 base from V and 6 bases from J, with 12 bases between. This CDR3 comprises 14 residues. CDR3 DNA: TGTGCCAGCAGTTTATTCAGGCGGGATTCTGAAGCTTTCTTT. Amino acids: CASSLFRRDSEAFF.

The rearrangement joins TRBV5-5 to TRBJ1-3; tentatively, D is TRBD1 (5 bases). This CDR3 spans 15 amino acids. The V end was cut by 1 base, the J end by 1 base, with 9 bases between. The germline V gene has CDR1 SGHKS and CDR2 YYEKEE (reference sequence). In nucleotides, the CDR3 is TGTGCCAGCAGCTTGTGGGGGGAGTCTGGAAACACCATATATTTT. Translated, it gives CASSLWGESGNTIYF.

This sequence joins TRBV7-2 and TRBJ2-3; TRBD2 aligns across 11 bases. This CDR3 region has 15 residues. Per the germline V gene, CDR1 is SGHTA and CDR2 is FQGNSA. Trimming took 0 bases from V and 6 from J; bases not matched to a gene: 2. This CDR3 reads CASSLALAGVDTQYF. DNA of the CDR3: TGTGCCAGCAGCTTAGCACTAGCGGGGGTGGATACGCAGTATTTT.

The J gene is TRBJ2-7, the V gene TRBV7-9; 10 nucleotides agree with TRBD2. Germline loops: CDR1 SEHNR, CDR2 FQNEAQ (reference sequence). The V segment lost 3 bases and the J segment 5 bases; nucleotides outside the gene matches: 7. This CDR3 is 15 amino acids long. CDR3 sequence: CASSFASGRWNEQYF. CDR3 nucleotide sequence: TGTGCCAGCAGCTTTGCTAGCGGGAGATGGAACGAGCAGTACTTC.